The 27 T cell receptor beta chains given below trace back to one sample, sequenced in a study of CD8 T cells in ankylosing spondylitis. Study-level points and caveats: Blood of patients with ankylosing spondylitis appeared to be characterized by a TCR beta motif of several highly homologous variants.

TCRdb re-called the 5' RACE reads through MiXCR, storing one row per CDR3 protein. The sample carries hundreds of thousands of distinct CDR3 sequences, roughly 15% recorded once. The antigens these receptors bind are not known. Source material: blood, either unsorted or a sorted T cell fraction (not recorded which). The receptors were sampled from a male donor with ankylosing spondylitis.

This clonotype appeared many times. V gene TRBV3-1 combines with J gene TRBJ1-2, with a tentative D call TRBD1 (5 bases). The CDR3 spans 11 residues. Germline V gene sequence: CDR1 LGHDT, CDR2 YNNKEL (reference sequence). V dropped 3 bases and J dropped 7 bases, with 6 bases sitting between them. CDR3 DNA sequence: TGTGCCAGCAGCCATGACAGTGGCTACACCTTC. This codes for CASSHDSGYTF.

A word on this clonotype: This may come from a read error, since a much larger clone is one base off. This sequence joins TRBV6-6 and TRBJ2-1; D unclear. The germline CDR1 and CDR2 sequences are MNHNY and SVGAGI (reference sequence). The CDR3 has 13 amino acids. V shed 2 bases and J shed 2 bases, with 4 bases lying between them. Here the CDR3 reads CASSYDTYNEQFF. The CDR3 DNA is TGTGCCAGCAGTTACGACACCTACAATGAGCAGTTCTTC.

The chain is built from TRBV20-1 and TRBJ1-2; the D is unclear. V was clipped by 7 bases and J by 4 bases, with 10 bases between them. CDR1 is DFQATT, CDR2 SNEGSKA, per germline (reference sequence). This CDR3 spans 11 amino acids. The CDR3 region is CSGVSPYGYTF. CDR3 nucleotides: TGCAGTGGCGTCTCCCCCTATGGCTACACCTTC.

In this sample, this clonotype turned up a few times. The chain couples TRBV3-1 to TRBJ1-2, with D unclear. This CDR3 spans 13 amino acids. The germline CDR1 and CDR2 sequences are LGHDT and YNNKEL (reference sequence). The V end was cut by 4 bases, the J end by 4 bases, with 10 bases between. This CDR3 is CASSPDGSYGYTF. CDR3 nucleotides: TGTGCCAGCAGCCCCGACGGAAGCTATGGCTACACCTTC.

J is TRBJ2-4 and V is TRBV12-3 or TRBV12-4; 7 nucleotides agree with TRBD2. Trimming took 1 base from V and 6 from J; bases not matched to a gene: 3. The CDR3 covers 14 residues. The CDR3 here is CASSLVGGTNIQYF. As DNA, the CDR3 is TGTGCCAGCAGTTTAGTGGGGGGGACAAACATTCAGTACTTC.

This chain connects TRBV20-1 to TRBJ2-3; no definite D call. The germline V gene encodes CDR1 DFQATT and CDR2 SNEGSKA (reference sequence). This CDR3 spans 15 amino acids. Trimming removed 5 bases at V and 3 bases at J, with 18 bases between. Written as DNA, the CDR3 is TGCAGTGCTCTCGGACGGTCGACCGGTACAGATACGCAGTATTTT. Protein product: CSALGRSTGTDTQYF.

The V gene is TRBV6-5, the J gene TRBJ2-2, with D maybe TRBD2 (7 bases). This CDR3 spans 16 amino acids. Germline CDR1 reads MNHEY; CDR2 reads SVGAGI. Trimming cost V 2 bases and J 4 bases, with 14 bases left between them. This CDR3 reads CASSYGGGTSTGELFF. CDR3 nucleotides: TGTGCCAGCAGTTACGGGGGAGGGACAAGCACCGGGGAGCTGTTTTTT.

The chain combines TRBV10-2 with TRBJ2-1; tentatively, D is TRBD1 (6 bases). Germline lookup yields CDR1 WSHSY and CDR2 SAAADI. The CDR3 is made up of 11 amino acids. Between the trimmed V and J ends, which lost 9 bases and 9 bases, there was a span of 12 bases. The CDR3 region is CASSPGVEQFF. The CDR3 bases are TGCGCCAGTTCTCCAGGGGTTGAGCAGTTCTTC.

This chain uses TRBV18 with TRBJ1-2; D unclear. Germline V gene sequence: CDR1 KGHSH, CDR2 LQKENI. V was trimmed by 2 bases and J by 4 bases, leaving 14 bases between them. This CDR3 region has 15 residues. The CDR3 sequence: CASSPSSGQLYGYTF. The CDR3 nucleotides are TGTGCCAGCTCACCATCTTCTGGGCAGCTCTATGGCTACACCTTC.

The chain is built from TRBV11-2 and TRBJ2-5; D is perhaps TRBD2 (5 bases). The CDR3 loop spans 15 amino acids. Germline CDR1 and CDR2: SGHAT and FQNNGV. The V gene lost 5 bases and the J gene lost 3 bases, with 16 bases spanning the gap. CDR3 DNA sequence: TGTGCCAGCAGCATCCGAGGCGGGCCGAAAGAGACCCAGTACTTC. It yields the protein CASSIRGGPKETQYF.

In this sample, this clonotype turned up a few times. Here the CDR3 reads CASSGDFDTGELFF. CDR3 DNA sequence: TGTGCCAGCAGCGGAGACTTCGACACCGGGGAGCTGTTTTTT. The chain joins TRBV11-2 to TRBJ2-2; no definite D call. The CDR3 length is 14 residues. Per the germline V gene, CDR1 is SGHAT and CDR2 is FQNNGV. The V gene lost 5 bases and the J gene lost 3 bases, with 10 bases spanning the gap.

This clonotype came up once. The chain is built from TRBV3-1 and TRBJ2-4; D is perhaps TRBD1 (6 bases). Germline CDR1 LGHDT, CDR2 YNNKEL (reference sequence). The V gene lost 3 bases and the J gene lost 4 bases, with 10 bases spanning the gap. The CDR3 contains 14 residues. The CDR3 loop is CASSQRGGKNIQYF. The CDR3 DNA follows: TGTGCCAGCAGCCAGCGAGGGGGAAAAAACATTCAGTACTTC.

The chain carries TRBV7-3 and TRBJ2-5, with D hard to call. CDR3 size: 14 residues. Germline-derived CDR1 and CDR2 are SGHTA and FQGTGA. Trimming took 1 base from V and 1 from J, leaving 7 bases between them. CDR3 in DNA: TGTGCCAGCAGCTTAATCGGGCCCCAAGAGACCCAGTACTTC. Its protein is CASSLIGPQETQYF.

This clonotype appeared many times. The rearrangement uses TRBV18 and TRBJ1-1; D is unclear. The length of the CDR3 is 15 residues. The germline V gene has CDR1 KGHSH and CDR2 LQKENI. V lost 4 bases and J 10 bases, leaving 22 bases between the germline ends. The CDR3 reads CASSQNAGYQEVAFF. For the CDR3, the DNA is TGTGCCAGCTCACAAAACGCGGGGTACCAGGAGGTAGCTTTCTTT. The whole variable domain, filled in from reference TRBV18 and TRBJ1-1, reads NAGVMQNPRHLVRRRGQEARLRCSPMKGHSHVYWYRQLPEEGLKFMVYLQKENIIDESGMPKERFSAEFPKEGPSILRIQQVVRGDSAAYFCASSQNAGYQEVAFFGQGTRLTVV.

This clonotype was observed a handful of times. The rearrangement links TRBV5-6 to TRBJ2-1; TRBD2 agrees at 8 bases. Germline CDR1 is SGHDT and CDR2 is YYEEEE. CDR3 length: 15 amino acids. With V trimmed by 4 bases and J by 2 bases, 5 bases remained unmatched. CDR3 sequence (DNA): TGTGCCAGCAGCCGTCTAGCGGGCCCCTACAATGAGCAGTTCTTC. Translating it yields CASSRLAGPYNEQFF.

This clonotype has a count of ten or more. This chain uses TRBV7-2 with TRBJ2-5, with 8 bases lining up with TRBD1. J was trimmed by 4 bases and V by 6 bases; bases with no gene match: 16. The germline CDR1 and CDR2 sequences are SGHTA and FQGNSA. This CDR3 is built from 17 residues. CDR3 DNA sequence: TGTGCCAGCAGTACCGGGACAGGATATCTTATTGGAGAGACCCAGTACTTC. Translated: CASSTGTGYLIGETQYF.

This chain joins TRBV28 and TRBJ2-3, with D unclear. V lost 4 bases and J 4 bases, leaving 9 bases between the germline ends. The CDR3 is made up of 13 amino acids. Germline assignment: CDR1 MDHEN and CDR2 SYDVKM. This chain's CDR3 is CASSSTNADTQYF. CDR3 DNA: TGTGCCAGCAGTTCCACCAATGCAGATACGCAGTATTTT.

V and J are TRBV11-2 and TRBJ2-7; TRBD2 is a possible D gene (6 bases). The CDR3 is 17 amino acids. Germline CDR1 is SGHAT and CDR2 is FQNNGV. V was shortened by 4 bases and J by 0 bases, with 19 bases between the two germline ends. The CDR3 is CASSWSSGAGNSYEQYF. The CDR3 bases are TGTGCCAGCAGCTGGAGCTCAGGTGCGGGGAACTCCTACGAGCAGTACTTC.

The chain combines TRBV4-2 with TRBJ2-1, with 7 bases fitting TRBD2. With 4 bases clipped from V and 0 bases from J, the junction kept 6 bases outside the gene matches. The length of the CDR3 is 16 residues. From germline, CDR1 is LGHNA and CDR2 YNFKEQ. The CDR3 DNA reads TGTGCCAGCAGCCGCTTCGGGGGGAGCTCCTACAATGAGCAGTTCTTC. Protein product: CASSRFGGSSYNEQFF.

The sample holds many counts of this clonotype. The V and J genes are TRBV5-1 and TRBJ2-1; D uncertain. The CDR3 runs to 13 residues. Looked up from germline, CDR1 is SGHRS and CDR2 is YFSETQ. V was trimmed by 5 bases and J by 4 bases, leaving 10 bases between them. CDR3: CASRLDGYNEQFF. The CDR3, as DNA: TGCGCCAGCAGATTAGACGGGTACAATGAGCAGTTCTTC. The complete variable domain, with remaining parts taken from reference TRBV5-1 and TRBJ2-1, reads KAGVTQTPRYLIKTRGQQVTLSCSPISGHRSVSWYQQTPGQGLQFLFEYFSETQRNKGNFPGRFSGRQFSNSRSEMNVSTLELGDSALYLCASRLDGYNEQFFGPGTRLTVL.

The rearrangement joins TRBV12-3 or TRBV12-4 to TRBJ1-1; D uncertain. The CDR3 runs 13 residues. Trimming took 5 bases from V and 7 from J, leaving 14 bases between them. CDR3 DNA sequence: TGTGCCAGCAGTCTCCTTTCGGGTAATGAAGCTTTCTTT. Translated, it gives CASSLLSGNEAFF.

The chain joins TRBV19 to TRBJ1-2; D unresolved. The CDR3 runs 13 residues. Germline assignment: CDR1 LNHDA and CDR2 SQIVND (reference sequence). V was cut by 7 bases and J by 2 bases, with 11 bases left in between. CDR3 bases: TGTGCCAGTACCGAGATGGGGAACTATGGCTACACCTTC. This gives the protein CASTEMGNYGYTF. Supplemented by reference TRBV19 and TRBJ1-2, the full variable domain reads DGGITQSPKYLFRKEGQNVTLSCEQNLNHDAMYWYRQDPGQGLRLIYYSQIVNDFQKGDIAEGYSVSREKKESFPLTVTSAQKNPTAFYLCASTEMGNYGYTFGSGTRLTVV.

This clonotype was found many times. The rearrangement uses TRBV7-2 and TRBJ2-1; D is tentatively TRBD1 or TRBD2 (5 bases each). CDR3 length equals 12 residues. V lost 5 bases and J 7 bases, leaving 9 bases between the germline ends. Germline V lookup: CDR1 SGHTA, CDR2 FQGNSA. CDR3 sequence reads: CASSRDGNEQFF. The CDR3 DNA sequence: TGTGCCAGCAGCCGGGACGGAAATGAGCAGTTCTTC.

The chain links TRBV6-1 to TRBJ1-1, with D tentatively TRBD1 (6 bases). Trimming pared 6 bases from V and 6 bases from J, leaving 23 bases between. Germline V gene sequence: CDR1 MNHNS, CDR2 SASEGT. The CDR3 totals 16 residues. CDR3 coding DNA: TGTGCCAGCAGCGAAAGCTGGGGGGGCGGACGCGCTGAAGCTTTCTTT. It translates to CASSESWGGGRAEAFF.

This clonotype has a handful of counts. This chain connects TRBV7-2 to TRBJ2-1; possible D gene TRBD2, 7 bases. Germline V gene data show CDR1 as SGHTA and CDR2 as FQGNSA. The V and J ends lost 9 bases and 7 bases respectively, with 19 bases between them. This CDR3 region has 14 residues. The CDR3 protein is CASRKGGEGNEQFF. In nucleotides, the CDR3 is TGTGCCAGTAGAAAAGGGGGGGAGGGAAATGAGCAGTTCTTC.

The sample holds a few counts of this clonotype. V and J are TRBV28 and TRBJ1-5, with D maybe TRBD1 (5 bases). With 1 base removed from V and 5 bases from J, the gap between germline ends came to 9 bases. Per germline, CDR1 MDHEN and CDR2 SYDVKM. This CDR3 is built from 14 residues. CDR3 DNA sequence: TGTGCCAGCAGTTTATCGGGGGGATATCAGCCCCAGCATTTT. It yields the protein CASSLSGGYQPQHF.

V usage is TRBV20-1 and J usage is TRBJ2-5; the D gene could be TRBD1 or TRBD2 (7 bases each). CDR3 size: 12 residues. The V and J ends lost 7 bases and 7 bases respectively, with 16 bases between them. Germline CDR1 is DFQATT and CDR2 is SNEGSKA (reference sequence). Here the CDR3 reads CSEGAGGGTQYF. The CDR3 region has the DNA TGCAGTGAGGGGGCTGGCGGGGGGACCCAGTACTTC.